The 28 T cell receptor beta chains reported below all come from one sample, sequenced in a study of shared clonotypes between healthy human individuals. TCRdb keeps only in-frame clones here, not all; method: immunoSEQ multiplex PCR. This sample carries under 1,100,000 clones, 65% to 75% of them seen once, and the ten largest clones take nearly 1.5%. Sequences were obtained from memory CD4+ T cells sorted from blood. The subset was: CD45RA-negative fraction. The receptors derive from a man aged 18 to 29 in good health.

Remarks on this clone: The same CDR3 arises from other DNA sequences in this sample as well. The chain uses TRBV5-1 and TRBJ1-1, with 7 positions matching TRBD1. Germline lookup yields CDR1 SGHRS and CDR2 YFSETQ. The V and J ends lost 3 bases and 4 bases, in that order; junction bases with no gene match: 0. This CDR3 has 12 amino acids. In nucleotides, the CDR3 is TGCGCCAGCAGCTCAGGGGGCACTGAAGCTTTCTTT. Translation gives CASSSGGTEAFF.

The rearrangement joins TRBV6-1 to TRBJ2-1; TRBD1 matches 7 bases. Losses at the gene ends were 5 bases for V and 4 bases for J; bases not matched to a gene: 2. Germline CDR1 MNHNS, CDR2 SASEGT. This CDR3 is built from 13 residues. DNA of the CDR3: TGTGCCAGCAGTAGACAGGGTTACAATGAGCAGTTCTTC. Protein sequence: CASSRQGYNEQFF.

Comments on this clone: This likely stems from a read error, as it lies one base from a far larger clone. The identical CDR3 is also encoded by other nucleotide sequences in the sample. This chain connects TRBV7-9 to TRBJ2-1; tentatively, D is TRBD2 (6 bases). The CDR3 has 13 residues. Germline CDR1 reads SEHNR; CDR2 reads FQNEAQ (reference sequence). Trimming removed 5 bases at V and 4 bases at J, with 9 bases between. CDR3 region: CASSGSGYNEQFF. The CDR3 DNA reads TGTGCCAGCAGCGGAAGCGGGTACAATGAGCAGTTCTTC.

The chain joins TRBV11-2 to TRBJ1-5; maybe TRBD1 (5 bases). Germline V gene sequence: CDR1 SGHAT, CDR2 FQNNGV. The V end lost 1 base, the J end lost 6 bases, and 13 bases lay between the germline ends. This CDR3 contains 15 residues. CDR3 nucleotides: TGTGCCAGCAGCTTAGGTGCCCAGGGTGGTCAGCCCCAGCATTTT. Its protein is CASSLGAQGGQPQHF. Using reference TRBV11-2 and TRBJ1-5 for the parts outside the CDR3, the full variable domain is EAGVAQSPRYKIIEKRQSVAFWCNPISGHATLYWYQQILGQGPKLLIQFQNNGVVDDSQLPKDRFSAERLKGVDSTLKIQPAKLEDSAVYLCASSLGAQGGQPQHFGDGTRLSIL.

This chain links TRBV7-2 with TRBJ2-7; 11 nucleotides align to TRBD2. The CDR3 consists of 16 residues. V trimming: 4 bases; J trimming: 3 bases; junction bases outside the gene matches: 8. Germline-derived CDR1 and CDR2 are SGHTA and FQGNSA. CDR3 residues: CASSWILAGDGYEQYF. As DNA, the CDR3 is TGTGCCAGCAGCTGGATACTAGCGGGAGATGGCTACGAGCAGTACTTC.

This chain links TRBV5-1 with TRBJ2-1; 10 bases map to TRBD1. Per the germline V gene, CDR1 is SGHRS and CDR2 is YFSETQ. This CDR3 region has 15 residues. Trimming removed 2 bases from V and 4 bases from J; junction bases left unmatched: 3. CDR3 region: CASSLVDRGYNEQFF. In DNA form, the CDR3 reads TGCGCCAGCAGCTTAGTGGACAGGGGGTACAATGAGCAGTTCTTC.

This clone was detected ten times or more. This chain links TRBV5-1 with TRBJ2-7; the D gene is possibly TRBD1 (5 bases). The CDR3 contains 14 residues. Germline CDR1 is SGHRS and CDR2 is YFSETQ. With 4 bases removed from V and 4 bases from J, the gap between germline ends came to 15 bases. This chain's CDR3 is CASSGVGDLYEQYF. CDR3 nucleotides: TGCGCCAGCAGCGGGGTAGGGGATCTGTACGAGCAGTACTTC.

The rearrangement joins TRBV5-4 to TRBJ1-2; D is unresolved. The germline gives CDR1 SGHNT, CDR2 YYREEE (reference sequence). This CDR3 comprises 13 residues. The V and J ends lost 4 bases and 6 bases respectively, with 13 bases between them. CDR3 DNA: TGTGCCAGCAGCCGGATGGGCGGGAATGGCTACACCTTC. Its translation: CASSRMGGNGYTF.

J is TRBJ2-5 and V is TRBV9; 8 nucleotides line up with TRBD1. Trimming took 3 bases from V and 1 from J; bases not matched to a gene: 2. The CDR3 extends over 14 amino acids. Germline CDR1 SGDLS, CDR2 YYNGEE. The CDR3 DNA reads TGTGCCAGCAGCGAACAGGGGGGCCAAGAGACCCAGTACTTC. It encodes CASSEQGGQETQYF.

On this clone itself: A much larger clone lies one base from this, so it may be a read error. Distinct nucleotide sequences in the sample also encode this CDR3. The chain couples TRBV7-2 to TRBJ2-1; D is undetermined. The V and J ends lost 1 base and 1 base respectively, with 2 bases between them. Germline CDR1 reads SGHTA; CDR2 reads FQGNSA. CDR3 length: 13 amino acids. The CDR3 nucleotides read TGTGCCAGCAGCTTAGGATCCTACAATGAGCAGTTCTTC. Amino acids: CASSLGSYNEQFF. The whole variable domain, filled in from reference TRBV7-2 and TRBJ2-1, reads GAGVSQSPSNKVTEKGKDVELRCDPISGHTALYWYRQSLGQGLEFLIYFQGNSAPDKSGLPSDRFSAERTGGSVSTLTIQRTQQEDSAVYLCASSLGSYNEQFFGPGTRLTVL.

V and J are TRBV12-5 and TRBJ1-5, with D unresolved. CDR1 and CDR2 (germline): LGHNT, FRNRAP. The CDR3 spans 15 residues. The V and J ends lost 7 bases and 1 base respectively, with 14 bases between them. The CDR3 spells CASALGDPSNQPQHF. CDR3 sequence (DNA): TGTGCTAGTGCCCTCGGGGATCCGAGCAATCAGCCCCAGCATTTT.

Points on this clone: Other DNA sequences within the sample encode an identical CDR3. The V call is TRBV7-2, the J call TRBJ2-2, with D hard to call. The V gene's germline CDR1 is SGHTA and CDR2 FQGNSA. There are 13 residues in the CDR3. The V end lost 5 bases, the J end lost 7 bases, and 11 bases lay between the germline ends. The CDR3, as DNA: TGTGCCAGCAGCCCCGGGCCGGGCGGGGAGCTGTTTTTT. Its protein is CASSPGPGGELFF.

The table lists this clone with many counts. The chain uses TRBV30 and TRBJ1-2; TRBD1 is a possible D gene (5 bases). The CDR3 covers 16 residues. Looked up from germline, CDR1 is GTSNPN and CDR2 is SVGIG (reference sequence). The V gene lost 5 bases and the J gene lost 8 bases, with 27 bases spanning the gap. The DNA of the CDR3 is TGTGCCTGGGGGGCCGGCCTTGCGGTTCCCATTAAAGGCTACACCTTC. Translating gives CAWGAGLAVPIKGYTF.

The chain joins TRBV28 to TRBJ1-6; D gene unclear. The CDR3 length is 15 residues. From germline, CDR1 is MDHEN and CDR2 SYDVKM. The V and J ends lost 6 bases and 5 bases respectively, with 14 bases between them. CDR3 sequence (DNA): TGTGCCAGCAGCCCCACAAGGAAGAATAATTCACCCCTCCACTTT. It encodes CASSPTRKNNSPLHF. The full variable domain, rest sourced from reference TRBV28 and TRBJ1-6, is DVKVTQSSRYLVKRTGEKVFLECVQDMDHENMFWYRQDPGLGLRLIYFSYDVKMKEKGDIPEGYSVSREKKERFSLILESASTNQTSMYLCASSPTRKNNSPLHFGNGTRLTVT.

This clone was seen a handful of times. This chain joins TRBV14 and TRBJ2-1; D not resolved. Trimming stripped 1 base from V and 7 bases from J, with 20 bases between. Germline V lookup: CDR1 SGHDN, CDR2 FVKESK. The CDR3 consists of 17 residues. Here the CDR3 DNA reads TGTGCCAGCAGCCAAGTCGGCCTCTCTTTTCGTCAGAATGAGCAGTTCTTC. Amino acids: CASSQVGLSFRQNEQFF.

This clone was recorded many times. In nucleotides, the CDR3 is TGTGCCAGCAGCGCGGACACCGGGGAGCTGTTTTTT. This gives the protein CASSADTGELFF. This sequence joins TRBV7-6 and TRBJ2-2; no definite D call. CDR1 and CDR2 (germline): SGHVS, FNYEAQ. There are 12 residues in the CDR3. The ends were cut back, 5 bases at V and 3 bases at J, with 4 bases in the middle.

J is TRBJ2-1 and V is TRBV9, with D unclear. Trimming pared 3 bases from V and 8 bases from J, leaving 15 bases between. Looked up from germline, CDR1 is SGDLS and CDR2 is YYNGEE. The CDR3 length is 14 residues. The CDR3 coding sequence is TGTGCCAGCAGCGCCCGTCTTTTGCGAGATGAGCAGTTCTTC. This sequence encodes CASSARLLRDEQFF.

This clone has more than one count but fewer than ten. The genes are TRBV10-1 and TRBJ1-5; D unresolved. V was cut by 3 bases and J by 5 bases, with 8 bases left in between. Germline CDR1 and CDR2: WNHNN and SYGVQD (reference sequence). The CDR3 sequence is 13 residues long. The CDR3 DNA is TGCGCCAGCAGTGATAGCCGGGATCAGCCCCAGCATTTT. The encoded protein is CASSDSRDQPQHF.

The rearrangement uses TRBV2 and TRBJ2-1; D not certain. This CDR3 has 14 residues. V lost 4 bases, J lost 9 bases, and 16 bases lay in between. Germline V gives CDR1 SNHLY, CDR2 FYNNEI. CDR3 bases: TGTGCCAGCAGTGCGTGGGTGCCCCCCTTTGAGCAGTTCTTC. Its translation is CASSAWVPPFEQFF. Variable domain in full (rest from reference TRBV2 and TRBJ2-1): EPEVTQTPSHQVTQMGQEVILRCVPISNHLYFYWYRQILGQKVEFLVSFYNNEISEKSEIFDDQFSVERPDGSNFTLKIRSTKLEDSAMYFCASSAWVPPFEQFFGPGTRLTVL.

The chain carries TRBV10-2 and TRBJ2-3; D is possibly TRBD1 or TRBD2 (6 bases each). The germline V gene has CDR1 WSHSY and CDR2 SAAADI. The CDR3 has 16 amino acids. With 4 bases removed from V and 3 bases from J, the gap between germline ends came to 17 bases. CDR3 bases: TGCGCCAGCAGTGGATGGGGGGCCCGAAATACAGATACGCAGTATTTT. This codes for CASSGWGARNTDTQYF.

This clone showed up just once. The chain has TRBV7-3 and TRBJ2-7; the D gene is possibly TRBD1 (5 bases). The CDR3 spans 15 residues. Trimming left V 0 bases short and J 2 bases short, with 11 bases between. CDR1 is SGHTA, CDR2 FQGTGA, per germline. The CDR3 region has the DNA TGTGCCAGCAGCTTAACCCCAGGGCCCGCCTACGAGCAGTACTTC. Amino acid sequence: CASSLTPGPAYEQYF.

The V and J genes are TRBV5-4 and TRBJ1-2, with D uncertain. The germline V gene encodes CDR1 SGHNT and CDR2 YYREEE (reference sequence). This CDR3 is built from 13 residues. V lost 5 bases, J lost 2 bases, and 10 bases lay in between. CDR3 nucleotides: TGTGCCAGCAGGGAGGGTTTAAACTATGGCTACACCTTC. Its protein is CASREGLNYGYTF. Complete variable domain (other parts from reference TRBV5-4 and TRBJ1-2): ETGVTQSPTHLIKTRGQQVTLRCSSQSGHNTVSWYQQALGQGPQFIFQYYREEENGRGNFPPRFSGLQFPNYSSELNVNALELDDSALYLCASREGLNYGYTFGSGTRLTVV.

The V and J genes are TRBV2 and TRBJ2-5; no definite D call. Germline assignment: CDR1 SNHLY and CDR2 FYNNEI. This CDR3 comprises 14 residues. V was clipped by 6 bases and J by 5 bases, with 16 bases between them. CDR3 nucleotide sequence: TGTGCCAGCAGCCAAAACGGCAGGCAGGAGACCCAGTACTTC. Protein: CASSQNGRQETQYF.

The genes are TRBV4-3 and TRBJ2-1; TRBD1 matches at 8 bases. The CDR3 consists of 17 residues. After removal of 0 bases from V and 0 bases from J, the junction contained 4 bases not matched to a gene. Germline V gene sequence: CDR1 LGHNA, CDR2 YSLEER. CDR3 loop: CASSQDTGGSSYNEQFF. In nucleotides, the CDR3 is TGCGCCAGCAGCCAAGATACAGGGGGGAGCTCCTACAATGAGCAGTTCTTC.

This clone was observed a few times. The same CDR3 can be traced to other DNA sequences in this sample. CDR3 in DNA: TGCGCCAGCAGCTTGGAAGGGTCCACTGAAGCTTTCTTT. Translation: CASSLEGSTEAFF. V is TRBV5-1 and J is TRBJ1-1; D is unclear. CDR1 is SGHRS, CDR2 YFSETQ, per germline. CDR3 length: 13 residues. Trimming removed 0 bases at V and 4 bases at J, with 7 bases between.

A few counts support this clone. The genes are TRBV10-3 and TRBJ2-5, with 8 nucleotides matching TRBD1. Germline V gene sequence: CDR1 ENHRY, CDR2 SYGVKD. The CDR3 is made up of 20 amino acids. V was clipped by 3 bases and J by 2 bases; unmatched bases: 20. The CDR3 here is CAISEPKLITGTGGQETQYF. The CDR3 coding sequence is TGTGCCATCAGTGAACCAAAACTCATAACCGGAACAGGGGGTCAAGAGACCCAGTACTTC.

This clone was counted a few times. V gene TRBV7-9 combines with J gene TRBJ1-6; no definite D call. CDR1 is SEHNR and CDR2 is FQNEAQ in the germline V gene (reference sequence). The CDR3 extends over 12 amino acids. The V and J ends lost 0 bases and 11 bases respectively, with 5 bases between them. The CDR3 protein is CASSLAQAPLHF. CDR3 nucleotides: TGTGCCAGCAGCTTAGCGCAGGCACCCCTCCACTTT.

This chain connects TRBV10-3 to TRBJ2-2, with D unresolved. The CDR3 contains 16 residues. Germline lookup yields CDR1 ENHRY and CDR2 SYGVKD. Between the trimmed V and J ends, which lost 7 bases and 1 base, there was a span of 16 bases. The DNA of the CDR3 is TGTGCCATCAAGAAGGAGACACCCGGGAACACCGGGGAGCTGTTTTTT. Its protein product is CAIKKETPGNTGELFF.